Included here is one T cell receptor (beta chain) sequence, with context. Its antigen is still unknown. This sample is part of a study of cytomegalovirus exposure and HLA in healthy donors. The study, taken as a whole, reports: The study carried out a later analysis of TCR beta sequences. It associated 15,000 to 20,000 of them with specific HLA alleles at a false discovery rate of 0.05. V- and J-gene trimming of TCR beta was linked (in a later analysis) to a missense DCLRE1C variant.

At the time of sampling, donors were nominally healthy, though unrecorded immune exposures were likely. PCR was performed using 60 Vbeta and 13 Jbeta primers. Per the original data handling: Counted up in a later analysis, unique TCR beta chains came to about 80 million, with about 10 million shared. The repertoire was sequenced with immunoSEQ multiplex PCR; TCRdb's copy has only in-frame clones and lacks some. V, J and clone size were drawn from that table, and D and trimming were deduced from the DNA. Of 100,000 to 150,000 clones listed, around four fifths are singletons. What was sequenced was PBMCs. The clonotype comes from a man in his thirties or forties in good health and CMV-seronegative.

The CDR3 nucleotides read TGCGCCAGCAGCCGATCCCACACAGGGATCTACGAGCAGTACTTC. It is translated as CASSRSHTGIYEQYF. The V and J genes are TRBV4-1 and TRBJ2-7; a possible D gene is TRBD1 (6 bases). The ends were cut back, 4 bases at V and 3 bases at J, with 16 bases in the middle. Germline V gives CDR1 MGHRA, CDR2 YSYEKL. The CDR3 length is 15 residues.